These 19 T cell receptor beta chains originate from one sample sequenced in a study of T-cell memory formation after mild COVID-19. TCRdb recomputed calls from the 5' RACE reads with MiXCR, one row per CDR3 protein. The table lists roughly 250,000 distinct CDR3 sequences, 16% of them singletons. What was sequenced was PBMCs or a T cell subset sorted from them (not recorded which). These receptors originate from a man aged 18 to 29 who had mild COVID-19 (a few samples of this study predate the infection). Cell type and time point are not known.

This clonotype has more than one count but fewer than ten. The genes are TRBV2 and TRBJ1-5; possibly TRBD1 for D (5 bases). The germline gives CDR1 SNHLY, CDR2 FYNNEI. V lost 4 bases to trimming and J lost 7 bases, with 17 bases between them. CDR3 length: 15 amino acids. CDR3 amino acids: CASSAEGQGGQPQHF. The CDR3 DNA follows: TGTGCCAGCAGTGCTGAAGGGCAGGGTGGGCAGCCCCAGCATTTT.

The rearrangement links TRBV29-1 to TRBJ1-2; D call uncertain. V was cut by 7 bases and J by 8 bases, with 23 bases left in between. Per the germline V gene, CDR1 is SQVTM and CDR2 is ANQGSEA. The CDR3 length is 14 residues. DNA of the CDR3: TGCAGCGCATCCCCCAGTTTGAACGATGGAGGCTACACCTTC. This sequence encodes CSASPSLNDGGYTF.

This clonotype was seen a few times. The chain has TRBV12-3 or TRBV12-4 and TRBJ2-3; TRBD2 might be the D (6 bases). The length of the CDR3 is 11 residues. V was cut by 6 bases and J by 11 bases, with 12 bases left in between. CDR3 sequence reads: CASSYRGKQYF. CDR3 in DNA: TGTGCCAGCAGCTATCGGGGGAAGCAGTATTTT.

This clonotype was recorded a few times. The chain couples TRBV5-1 to TRBJ2-1; no firm D call. The CDR3 runs 14 residues. CDR1 is SGHRS, CDR2 YFSETQ, per germline. V lost 4 bases, J lost 0 bases, and 8 bases lay in between. The CDR3: CASSPLSSYNEQFF. The CDR3 DNA reads as TGCGCCAGCAGCCCTCTTAGCTCCTACAATGAGCAGTTCTTC.

The table lists this clonotype with a few counts. The chain uses TRBV12-3 or TRBV12-4 and TRBJ2-7; the D is unclear. V shed 6 bases and J shed 2 bases, with 11 bases lying between them. This CDR3 is built from 13 residues. The CDR3 DNA reads TGTGCCAGCAGCCACGGCGGTACCTACGAGCAGTACTTC. Translated, it gives CASSHGGTYEQYF.

This clonotype has more than one count but fewer than ten. V usage is TRBV27 and J usage is TRBJ2-7; TRBD2 matches at 8 bases. Germline V CDR1 and CDR2: MNHEY, SMNVEV (reference sequence). Trimming cost V 6 bases and J 1 base; bases outside gene matches: 8. The CDR3 length is 15 residues. CDR3 in amino acids: CASSPLGGGSYEQYF. The CDR3 DNA reads as TGTGCCAGCAGCCCCCTCGGGGGGGGGTCCTACGAGCAGTACTTC.

The sample holds a few counts of this clonotype. CDR3 in DNA: TGTGCCAGCAGTTTGTCTAGTGTAGAGACCCAGTACTTC. The encoded protein is CASSLSSVETQYF. The chain links TRBV12-3 or TRBV12-4 to TRBJ2-5; D uncertain. The V end was cut by 3 bases, the J end by 4 bases, with 9 bases between. The CDR3 loop spans 13 amino acids.

This clonotype was observed a handful of times. The chain employs TRBV7-8 and TRBJ1-5; 8 bases fit TRBD1. This CDR3 comprises 14 residues. V was pared by 4 bases and J by 6 bases, with 5 bases of the junction left unmatched. CDR1 and CDR2 (germline): SGHVS, FQNEAQ. The CDR3 spells CASSWDRQSQPQHF. CDR3 sequence (DNA): TGTGCCAGCAGCTGGGACAGGCAAAGTCAGCCCCAGCATTTT. The complete variable domain, with remaining parts taken from reference TRBV7-8 and TRBJ1-5, reads GAGVSQSPRYKVAKRGQDVALRCDPISGHVSLFWYQQALGQGPEFLTYFQNEAQLDKSGLPSDRFFAERPEGSVSTLKIQRTQQEDSAVYLCASSWDRQSQPQHFGDGTRLSIL.

This clonotype was seen a single time. The rearrangement joins TRBV20-1 to TRBJ2-1; D unclear. V was pared by 7 bases and J by 0 bases, with 13 bases between. This CDR3 contains 14 residues. Germline CDR1 is DFQATT and CDR2 is SNEGSKA (reference sequence). For the CDR3, the DNA is TGCAGTGTTCGAGTCTTGAGCTCCTACAATGAGCAGTTCTTC. It is translated as CSVRVLSSYNEQFF.

The chain links TRBV12-3 or TRBV12-4 to TRBJ2-1; D call uncertain. The CDR3 extends over 12 amino acids. Trimming left V 6 bases short and J 3 bases short, with 6 bases between. The CDR3 loop is CASSHSYNEQFF. The CDR3 DNA follows: TGTGCCAGCAGCCATAGCTACAATGAGCAGTTCTTC.

This clonotype was seen at least ten times. CDR3 nucleotide sequence: TGTGCCAGCAGCCAAAGGAGTGAAGCTTTCTTT. Translating it yields CASSQRSEAFF. The chain couples TRBV3-1 to TRBJ1-1; no firm D call. CDR1 is LGHDT, CDR2 YNNKEL, per germline (reference sequence). Between the trimmed V and J ends, which lost 2 bases and 7 bases, there was a span of 5 bases. The CDR3 is made up of 11 amino acids.

The CDR3 nucleotides read TGTGCCAGCAGCCTGATTGTAGGCGGCACAGATACGCAGTATTTT. It specifies CASSLIVGGTDTQYF. This sequence joins TRBV3-1 and TRBJ2-3; D gene unclear. This CDR3 is built from 15 residues. V lost 4 bases to trimming and J lost 1 base, with 12 bases between them. Germline assignment: CDR1 LGHDT and CDR2 YNNKEL (reference sequence).

The chain is built from TRBV28 and TRBJ2-1, with 11 bases that match TRBD2. This CDR3 is built from 17 residues. J was trimmed by 8 bases and V by 6 bases; bases with no gene match: 15. CDR1 is MDHEN and CDR2 is SYDVKM in the germline V gene. CDR3 loop: CASSPLRVAGGTDEQFF. The CDR3 DNA sequence: TGTGCCAGCAGCCCATTGAGGGTAGCGGGGGGGACCGATGAGCAGTTCTTC. The full variable domain, completed using reference TRBV28 and TRBJ2-1, is DVKVTQSSRYLVKRTGEKVFLECVQDMDHENMFWYRQDPGLGLRLIYFSYDVKMKEKGDIPEGYSVSREKKERFSLILESASTNQTSMYLCASSPLRVAGGTDEQFFGPGTRLTVL.

V usage is TRBV9 and J usage is TRBJ1-1; maybe TRBD1 (6 bases). V dropped 2 bases and J dropped 3 bases, with 14 bases sitting between them. CDR1 is SGDLS, CDR2 YYNGEE, per germline. The CDR3 extends over 15 amino acids. CDR3 nucleotide sequence: TGTGCCAGCAGCGTTAACGGGGGCTTAGACACTGAAGCTTTCTTT. It is translated as CASSVNGGLDTEAFF.

This clonotype was observed once. The chain joins TRBV5-6 to TRBJ1-1, with D possibly TRBD1 on 5 matching bases. Germline loops: CDR1 SGHDT, CDR2 YYEEEE. V was cut by 1 base and J by 4 bases, with 17 bases left in between. The CDR3 contains 16 residues. CDR3 nucleotides: TGTGCCAGCAGCTTGAGATGGGGCAGGGTGGGCACTGAAGCTTTCTTT. Protein product: CASSLRWGRVGTEAFF.

The genes are TRBV3-1 and TRBJ2-2; 8 bases fit TRBD2. The germline CDR1 and CDR2 sequences are LGHDT and YNNKEL (reference sequence). The length of the CDR3 is 15 residues. Unmatched junction bases numbered 6, after V lost 1 base and J lost 8 bases. The CDR3 sequence is CASSQGLAGRGELFF. CDR3 nucleotide sequence: TGTGCCAGCAGCCAAGGTCTAGCGGGTCGTGGGGAGCTGTTTTTT.

This clonotype was seen more than once but under ten times. The J gene is TRBJ1-2, the V gene TRBV5-1, with D perhaps matching TRBD1 (5 bases). CDR1 is SGHRS and CDR2 is YFSETQ in the germline V gene. Trimming pared 4 bases from V and 0 bases from J, leaving 19 bases between. CDR3 length: 17 amino acids. The CDR3 spells CASSPDRIRTTNYGYTF. As DNA, the CDR3 is TGCGCCAGCAGCCCAGACAGAATACGAACTACTAACTATGGCTACACCTTC.

Only a few counts were recorded for this clonotype. This chain uses TRBV12-3 or TRBV12-4 with TRBJ1-2; 7 positions match TRBD1. The J segment lost 8 bases and the V segment lost 2 bases, leaving 8 bases of the junction unmatched. The CDR3 is made up of 14 amino acids. In DNA, the CDR3 is TGTGCCAGCAGTTTAAACAGGGACAGCGACGGCTACACCTTC. This translates into CASSLNRDSDGYTF.

This clonotype has only a few counts. This chain connects TRBV2 to TRBJ2-1; 7 bases line up with TRBD1. V shed 1 base and J 5 bases; nucleotides not matched to a gene: 11. The germline CDR1 and CDR2 sequences are SNHLY and FYNNEI. This CDR3 is 17 amino acids long. CDR3 residues: CASSEGPGLQGNNEQFF. CDR3 in DNA: TGTGCCAGCAGTGAAGGCCCCGGGTTACAGGGGAACAATGAGCAGTTCTTC.